The table lists the clone carrying this T cell receptor (beta chain) with a count of one. Antigen specificity is unknown. This specimen belongs to a study of cytomegalovirus exposure and HLA in healthy donors. Study-level results: Cytomegalovirus-associated status was assigned to some 180 TCR beta chains.

Vbeta (60) and Jbeta (13) primers were used in the PCR. In the original analysis: Per a later analysis, the number of unique TCR beta chains was 75 million to 90 million, of which around 9.9 million were shared. Only in-frame clones appear in the TCRdb table, and some are missing; sequencing was by immunoSEQ multiplex PCR. V, J and clone size were drawn from that table, and D and trimming were deduced from the DNA. The sample gives about 160,000 clones, approximately 80% of which show up once; approximately 1.4% is in the top ten. CDR3 length equals 14 residues. CDR1 and CDR2 (germline): SGDLS, YYNGEE. V was shortened by 4 bases and J by 4 bases, with 14 bases between the two germline ends.

The TCR originated in a woman aged 18-29 years in good health and CMV-seronegative. The specimen sequenced was PBMCs. The rearrangement joins TRBV9 to TRBJ1-2; D ambiguous. The CDR3 loop is CASSSRATSYGYTF. The CDR3 DNA sequence: TGTGCCAGCAGCTCACGAGCTACCTCCTATGGCTACACCTTC. The variable domain in full, with the rest retrieved from reference TRBV9 and TRBJ1-2, is DSGVTQTPKHLITATGQRVTLRCSPRSGDLSVYWYQQSLDQGLQFLIQYYNGEERAKGNILERFSAQQFPDLHSELNLSSLELGDSALYFCASSSRATSYGYTFGSGTRLTVV.